This T cell receptor (beta chain) was sequenced during a study of T cells after yellow fever vaccination. TCRdb reanalysed the 5' RACE reads using MiXCR and keeps one entry per CDR3 protein. Counted here are a few hundred thousand distinct CDR3 sequences, around 20% occurring once; the ten biggest clones make up over 15%. J lost 5 bases, V lost 5 bases, and 9 bases had no gene match. CDR3 length: 15 residues. Germline CDR1 reads LGHNA; CDR2 reads YSLEER. This clonotype was counted a few times. The clonotype was recovered from a man aged 18 to 30 who received the YFV17D yellow fever vaccine. The chain carries TRBV4-3 and TRBJ2-1; 7 bases map to TRBD1. The material sequenced was PBMCs, taken before the yellow fever booster vaccination. The CDR3 region has the DNA TGCGCCAGCAGCTACGGGACAGCTATTAACAATGAGCAGTTCTTC. Translation gives CASSYGTAINNEQFF.